This TCR beta chain was captured in a study of human thymus T cells. Study-wide results and limits: In unrelated individuals, thymic repertoires overlapped highly, according to related research. Gene usage (both V and J) appeared biased in thymic and blood repertoires.

V lost 0 bases and J 4 bases, leaving 12 bases between the germline ends. The length of the CDR3 is 15 residues. Germline-derived CDR1 and CDR2 are MNHEY and SVGAGI. This table comes from immunoSEQ multiplex PCR, and its TCRdb copy is limited to in-frame clones, with some not included. The sample lists tens of thousands of clones; 96% were seen once. Regarding this clone: Its antigen is unidentified.

Resected material from corrective heart surgery provided the thymus tissue analysed. Donors were healthy Finnish infants having corrective surgery for congenital heart defects. The TCR was taken from a boy under two years old with a congenital heart defect but otherwise immunologically healthy. The chain is built from TRBV6-5 and TRBJ1-1; weak D call: TRBD1 (6 bases). Sequenced: thymus tissue. The CDR3 sequence is CASSYSGGDGTEAFF. The CDR3, as DNA: TGTGCCAGCAGTTACTCAGGGGGTGATGGCACTGAAGCTTTCTTT.